A single sample gave rise to the 21 T cell receptor beta chains below, sequenced in a study of control samples from healthy donors and cancer patients. TCRdb keeps only in-frame clones here, not all; method: immunoSEQ multiplex PCR. The table records approximately 150,000 clones, around 94% of them present only once. The sequencing input was blood. These receptors originate from a young woman in good health.

The CDR3 reads CASSLVGDSTTDTQYF. The CDR3 coding sequence is TGTGCCAGCAGCTTAGTAGGAGACAGTACCACAGATACGCAGTATTTT. V is TRBV11-2 and J is TRBJ2-3, with TRBD1 as a possible D gene (5 bases). CDR1 is SGHAT, CDR2 FQNNGV, per germline. The CDR3 consists of 16 residues. Trimming removed 1 base from V and 2 bases from J, with 13 bases in between.

As regards this clone: At one of its ends the junction is not consistent with the germline gene, which may arise from a read error. Other DNA sequences of this sample code for an identical CDR3. J is TRBJ1-6 and V is TRBV12-3 or TRBV12-4, with D uncertain. The CDR3 spans 12 residues. The CDR3: CASSFLNSPLHF. CDR3 DNA: TGTGCCAGCAGTTTCCTTAATTCACCCCTCCATTTT.

The V gene is TRBV2, the J gene TRBJ1-5; D is uncertain. Per germline, CDR1 SNHLY and CDR2 FYNNEI. V was trimmed by 6 bases and J by 1 base, leaving 7 bases between them. This CDR3 comprises 13 residues. The DNA of the CDR3 is TGTGCCAGCAGGGGCAGGAGCAATCAGCCCCAGCATTTT. Protein sequence: CASRGRSNQPQHF. Full variable domain (outside the CDR3, taken from reference TRBV2 and TRBJ1-5): EPEVTQTPSHQVTQMGQEVILRCVPISNHLYFYWYRQILGQKVEFLVSFYNNEISEKSEIFDDQFSVERPDGSNFTLKIRSTKLEDSAMYFCASRGRSNQPQHFGDGTRLSIL.

The sample holds a few counts of this clone. The chain carries TRBV7-2 and TRBJ1-1; D gene unclear. The CDR3 is made up of 13 amino acids. Germline CDR1 SGHTA, CDR2 FQGNSA. V was clipped by 1 base and J by 3 bases, with 6 bases between them. This CDR3 is CASSLELDTEAFF. For the CDR3, the DNA is TGTGCCAGCAGCTTAGAGTTAGACACTGAAGCTTTCTTT. Full variable domain (missing parts from reference TRBV7-2 and TRBJ1-1): GAGVSQSPSNKVTEKGKDVELRCDPISGHTALYWYRQSLGQGLEFLIYFQGNSAPDKSGLPSDRFSAERTGGSVSTLTIQRTQQEDSAVYLCASSLELDTEAFFGQGTRLTVV.

The chain links TRBV4-3 to TRBJ1-2; D gene ambiguous. The V gene lost 1 base and the J gene lost 4 bases, with 10 bases spanning the gap. Germline-derived CDR1 and CDR2 are LGHNA and YSLEER. The length of the CDR3 is 14 residues. CDR3 coding DNA: TGCGCCAGCAGCCAAGTAATCCTTACCTATGGCTACACCTTC. This codes for CASSQVILTYGYTF.

Comments on this clone: A junction end diverges from the germline sequence, so it may reflect a read error. The chain recombines TRBV7-2 with TRBJ2-2, with D maybe TRBD2 (5 bases). The germline CDR1 and CDR2 sequences are SGHTA and FQGNSA. The CDR3 sequence is 16 residues long. The CDR3 spells CASSLATLKNTGELFF. The CDR3 DNA is TGTGCCAGCAGCCTAGCCACTCTCAAGAACACCGGGGAGCTGTTTTTT.

The V gene is TRBV28, the J gene TRBJ2-7, with 10 bases aligning to TRBD1. Germline V gives CDR1 MDHEN, CDR2 SYDVKM. After removal of 5 bases from V and 5 bases from J, the junction contained 9 bases not matched to a gene. The length of the CDR3 is 15 residues. For the CDR3, the DNA is TGTGCCAGCAGTCCCCAGGACAGGGGGTCCCACGAGCAGTACTTC. Translating it yields CASSPQDRGSHEQYF.

J is TRBJ1-2 and V is TRBV9; D not resolved. Per the germline V gene, CDR1 is SGDLS and CDR2 is YYNGEE. The CDR3 runs to 16 residues. Trimming left V 0 bases short and J 8 bases short, with 20 bases between. The CDR3 loop reads CASSVEWRSGLGGYTF. The CDR3 DNA sequence: TGTGCCAGCAGCGTAGAGTGGAGGAGCGGACTTGGGGGCTACACCTTC.

The chain employs TRBV11-2 and TRBJ2-5; D is unresolved. CDR3 length: 13 residues. From germline, CDR1 is SGHAT and CDR2 FQNNGV. Trimming cost V 5 bases and J 3 bases, with 10 bases left between them. The CDR3 DNA reads as TGTGCCAGCAGCCCGGGCCCCAAAGAGACCCAGTACTTC. This gives the protein CASSPGPKETQYF.

The J gene is TRBJ1-5, the V gene TRBV7-9, with D maybe TRBD1 (6 bases). CDR1 is SEHNR, CDR2 FQNEAQ, per germline (reference sequence). V lost 6 bases, J lost 5 bases, and 8 bases lay in between. This CDR3 has 12 residues. The CDR3 is CASSTGYQPQHF. Written as DNA, the CDR3 is TGTGCCAGCAGTACAGGGTATCAGCCCCAGCATTTT.

CDR3 loop: CASSSGTFSGNTIYF. Here the CDR3 DNA reads TGCGCCAGCAGCTCTGGGACTTTCTCTGGAAACACCATATATTTT. The chain uses TRBV5-1 and TRBJ1-3; the D gene is possibly TRBD1 (5 bases). V lost 3 bases to trimming and J lost 0 bases, with 10 bases between them. This CDR3 is built from 15 residues. In germline, CDR1 is SGHRS, CDR2 YFSETQ.

The rearrangement joins TRBV6-2 or TRBV6-3 to TRBJ1-2; no clear D. The CDR3 is 11 residues long. The germline V and J ends were trimmed by 2 bases and 7 bases, with 5 bases remaining between them. Germline loops: CDR1 MNHEY, CDR2 SVGEGT. CDR3 loop: CASSYGGGYTF. The CDR3 DNA is TGTGCCAGCAGTTACGGCGGTGGCTACACCTTC.

The chain joins TRBV7-9 to TRBJ1-4; TRBD1 might be the D (5 bases). V shed 6 bases and J shed 4 bases, with 15 bases lying between them. Germline V gene sequence: CDR1 SEHNR, CDR2 FQNEAQ (reference sequence). The length of the CDR3 is 15 residues. CDR3 coding DNA: TGTGCCAGCAGAAAATCCGGGACGGGTAATGAAAAACTGTTTTTT. Translation gives CASRKSGTGNEKLFF.

This clone was observed a single time. The chain links TRBV11-2 to TRBJ2-7; tentatively, D is TRBD1 (5 bases). Germline V gene data show CDR1 as SGHAT and CDR2 as FQNNGV. This CDR3 contains 12 residues. V was pared by 1 base and J by 6 bases, with 7 bases between. This CDR3 reads CASSLVGAEQYF. CDR3 DNA sequence: TGTGCCAGCAGCTTAGTAGGGGCCGAGCAGTACTTC.

The rearrangement links TRBV5-8 to TRBJ1-6, with D unclear. Germline CDR1 reads SGHTS; CDR2 reads YDEGEE. The V gene lost 2 bases and the J gene lost 10 bases, with 13 bases spanning the gap. CDR3 length equals 14 residues. DNA of the CDR3: TGTGCCAGCAGCTTCGGGGTCCCTGGGTCACCCCTCCACTTT. Translated, it gives CASSFGVPGSPLHF.

The V and J genes are TRBV28 and TRBJ2-5; either TRBD1 or TRBD2 may supply D (5 bases each). V lost 6 bases, J lost 1 base, and 18 bases lay in between. This CDR3 has 16 amino acids. Germline CDR1 and CDR2: MDHEN and SYDVKM. CDR3: CASSFFSGQSQETQYF. The CDR3 DNA follows: TGTGCCAGCAGCTTTTTCTCGGGGCAGTCCCAAGAGACCCAGTACTTC.

The rearrangement links TRBV19 to TRBJ1-1; no clear D. The CDR3 is 18 amino acids. Trimming shortened V by 5 bases and J by 0 bases, and 22 bases separated the two germline ends. Germline V gives CDR1 LNHDA, CDR2 SQIVND (reference sequence). CDR3 sequence: CASSPPFVGPLMNTEAFF. CDR3 DNA: TGTGCCAGTAGTCCCCCTTTTGTGGGCCCCCTCATGAACACTGAAGCTTTCTTT.

The chain recombines TRBV28 with TRBJ1-4, with a possible D match to TRBD1 (5 bases). The CDR3 runs to 17 residues. Trimming stripped 4 bases from V and 4 bases from J, with 19 bases between. The germline V gene encodes CDR1 MDHEN and CDR2 SYDVKM. CDR3 nucleotides: TGTGCCAGCAGTTCCCCCCCGGGGGGAGCCTTTAATGAAAAACTGTTTTTT. It is translated as CASSSPPGGAFNEKLFF. Together with reference TRBV28 and TRBJ1-4, the CDR3 gives the full variable domain: DVKVTQSSRYLVKRTGEKVFLECVQDMDHENMFWYRQDPGLGLRLIYFSYDVKMKEKGDIPEGYSVSREKKERFSLILESASTNQTSMYLCASSSPPGGAFNEKLFFGSGTQLSVL.

The chain uses TRBV5-5 and TRBJ2-2; 7 bases are shared with TRBD1. The ends lost 4 bases at V and 5 bases at J; junction bases unmatched: 11. The CDR3 consists of 16 residues. CDR1 is SGHKS, CDR2 YYEKEE, per germline (reference sequence). CDR3 loop: CASSPGTVIGTGELFF. In DNA form, the CDR3 reads TGTGCCAGCAGCCCCGGGACAGTCATAGGGACCGGGGAGCTGTTTTTT.

The genes are TRBV19 and TRBJ2-7, with 7 positions matching TRBD2. The CDR3 length is 14 residues. Germline trimming cut 5 bases from V and 1 base from J; bases unmatched to any gene: 5. Germline CDR1 and CDR2: LNHDA and SQIVND (reference sequence). The CDR3: CASSSGRGSYEQYF. CDR3 bases: TGTGCCAGTAGTTCGGGGCGGGGGTCCTACGAGCAGTACTTC.

The chain employs TRBV7-9 and TRBJ1-2; D perhaps matches TRBD1 (5 bases). The CDR3 is made up of 16 amino acids. V lost 2 bases to trimming and J lost 0 bases, with 13 bases between them. CDR1 is SEHNR and CDR2 is FQNEAQ in the germline V gene (reference sequence). CDR3 amino acids: CASSLRRDATNYGYTF. The CDR3 DNA sequence: TGTGCCAGCAGCTTAAGGAGGGACGCTACTAACTATGGCTACACCTTC.